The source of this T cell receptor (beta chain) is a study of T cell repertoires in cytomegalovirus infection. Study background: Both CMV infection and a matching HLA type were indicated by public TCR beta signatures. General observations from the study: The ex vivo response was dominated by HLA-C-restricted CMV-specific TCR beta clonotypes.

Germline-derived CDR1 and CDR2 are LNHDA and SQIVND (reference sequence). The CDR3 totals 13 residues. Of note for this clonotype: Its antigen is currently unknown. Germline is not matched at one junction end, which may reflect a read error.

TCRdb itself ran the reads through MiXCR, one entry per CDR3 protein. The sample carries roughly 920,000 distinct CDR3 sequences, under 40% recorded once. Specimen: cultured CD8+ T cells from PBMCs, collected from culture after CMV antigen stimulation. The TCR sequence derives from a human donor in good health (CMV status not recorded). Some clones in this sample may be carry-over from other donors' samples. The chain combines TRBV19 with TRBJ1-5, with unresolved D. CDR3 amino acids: CASSIVASQPQHF. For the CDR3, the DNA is TGTGCCAGCAGTATAGTGGCAAGTCAGCCCCAGCATTTT. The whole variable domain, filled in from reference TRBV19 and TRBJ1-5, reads DGGITQSPKYLFRKEGQNVTLSCEQNLNHDAMYWYRQDPGQGLRLIYYSQIVNDFQKGDIAEGYSVSREKKESFPLTVTSAQKNPTAFYLCASSIVASQPQHFGDGTRLSIL.